This T cell receptor beta chain stems from a study of OX40 agonist ivuxolimab in advanced cancers. For the study in its entirety: The costimulatory receptor OX40 (CD134) was targeted by ivuxolimab, a fully human IgG2 agonistic monoclonal antibody. Intravenous ivuxolimab was administered to patients every 2 weeks at six dose levels: 0.01, 0.1, 0.3, 1.5, 3 and 10 mg/kg. Of the approximately 54 dose-escalation patients, hepatocellular carcinoma was present in some 19, melanoma in approximately 15, renal cell carcinoma in 9 and head and neck cancer in 9. In the dose-escalation cohort, 75% to 90% of patients were male, and the mean age was approximately 60 years with a range of roughly 20 to 80. Prior anti-PD-1, anti-PD-L1 or anti-CTLA-4 therapy was permitted, and checkpoint inhibitors had been received by around 39% of dose-escalation patients. Partial responses occurred in three dose-escalation patients, of whom one had hepatocellular carcinoma and two had cutaneous melanoma. The purpose of peripheral TCRbeta sequencing was to test whether ivuxolimab changed TCR sequence diversity and led to clonal T-cell expansion. The paper covers the monotherapy dose-escalation part of the phase I ivuxolimab trial, which included N ≈ 50 patients. Points the paper makes about the study in general: In the 0.1-3.0 mg/kg groups, partial responders had among the lowest normalized peripheral clonal expansion, particularly in CD8+ T cells. Which antigens the clonally expanded peripheral T cells were specific for was not determined. After ivuxolimab, expanded clones were on average more numerous among CD8+ T cells than among CD4+ T cells. At doses from 0.1 to 3.0 mg/kg, clonal expansion was seen in both CD4+ and CD8+ blood T cells between baseline and week 6. Low levels of normalized T-cell clonal expansion were also shown by some nonresponding patients.

Genomic DNA was isolated from the sorted cells so that the TCRbeta CDR3 region could be sequenced. The immunoSEQ Assay was used for sequencing of TCRbeta CDR3 regions. The clones in this table, taken by TCRdb from immuneACCESS, are in-frame only. Not every clone is retained; where verified, under half of the shortfall comes from an unresolved V gene, and the cause of the rest is unknown. The sample table lists 30,000 or so clones, 80% to 90% of them with a count of one. In total, the top ten clones hold over 35% of the sample. On this clone itself: Its cognate antigen has yet to be identified. Within one base of it there is no much larger clone, and no base qualities were kept.

Patients with autoimmune disease history or receiving systemic immunosuppression were excluded from the trial. Peripheral blood for TCR sequencing was collected from all dose cohorts at baseline, on cycle 4 day 1, and on cycle 7 day 1. Samples came from an open-label, multicenter, first-in-human phase I dose-escalation trial of ivuxolimab. Adults with locally advanced or metastatic head and neck squamous cell, hepatocellular, melanoma or renal cell carcinoma were enrolled in the trial. Before TCR sequencing, CD4+ T cells and CD8+ T cells from peripheral blood were sorted into separate populations. V loses 5 bases, J loses 2 bases, and the germline ends lie 16 bases apart. The CDR3 numbers 16 residues from cysteine through phenylalanine. The DNA shown is the 48-base CDR3, in frame from base 1. CDR1 MNHEY and CDR2 SMNVEV are derived from the germline V gene (reference sequence).

This material consisted of CD4+ or CD8+ T cells sorted from blood, taken in a trial of the OX40 agonist ivuxolimab. The chain is encoded by TRBV27 joined to TRBJ1-3, with no reliable assignment of the D segment. The sequence came from an adult with an advanced solid tumor such as melanoma, head and neck, liver or kidney cancer. The CDR3 sequence is CASSEYGVPTGNTIYF. Here is the DNA: TGTGCCAGCAGTGAATATGGGGTTCCTACTGGAAACACCATATATTTT.